This TCR beta chain is from a study of blood T cell repertoires in COVID-19. On the study more broadly: Researchers got acute and convalescent COVID-19 samples from the United States, Italy and Spain. In each case, the material was cDNA or gDNA derived from T cells, B-cell-depleted T cells, or PBMCs.

Per the original methods: Estimates of nucleated cell counts were drawn from the amplification of reference gene primers. Profiled with immunoSEQ multiplex PCR; TCRdb holds only in-frame clones, not every one. V, J and clone size are those of that table, while D and trimming were read from the DNA. The sample carries 200,000 to 250,000 clones, roughly four fifths recorded once. The sequenced sample consisted of peripheral blood. This TCR came from a middle-aged woman with acute or convalescent COVID-19.

The CDR3 loop is CASRARQARMGNSPLHF. The CDR3 bases are TGTGCCAGCCGGGCTCGACAGGCCCGAATGGGGAATTCACCCCTCCACTTT. This chain uses TRBV2 with TRBJ1-6; D may be TRBD1 (6 bases). Germline CDR1 is SNHLY and CDR2 is FYNNEI. The length of the CDR3 is 17 residues. The V end lost 8 bases, the J end lost 7 bases, and 24 bases lay between the germline ends.